This TCR beta chain comes out of a study of control samples from healthy donors and cancer patients (dated by TCRdb to the early 2020s). This clone showed up just once. The antigen this receptor binds is unknown. Within one base of it there is no much larger clone, and no base qualities were kept. V loses 7 bases, J loses 5 bases, and the germline ends lie 15 bases apart. The germline V gene encodes CDR1 SGHRS and CDR2 YFSETQ. From the cysteine through the phenylalanine, the CDR3 covers 13 amino acids. Solely the CDR3 DNA is kept, with 39 bases framed from the first base. Library preparation used the immunoSEQ multiplex PCR assay. As stored in TCRdb, this immuneACCESS dataset retains in-frame rearrangements with V and J assigned. A fraction of the clones does not appear; measured against another copy, unresolved V genes explain less than half of the discrepancy, and the remainder lacks a known reason. In this sample the table shows approximately 170,000 clones, around 90% of which occur a single time. The ten largest clones take up around 5.1% of the sample.

Recombination linked TRBV5-1 to TRBJ2-5, with the D segment identity uncertain. This receptor was identified in a woman in her twenties or thirties in good health. The sequenced sample was blood. DNA sequence: TGCGCCAGCGGATTGGGGTTTGGGGAGACCCAGTACTTC. Protein translation: CASGLGFGETQYF.